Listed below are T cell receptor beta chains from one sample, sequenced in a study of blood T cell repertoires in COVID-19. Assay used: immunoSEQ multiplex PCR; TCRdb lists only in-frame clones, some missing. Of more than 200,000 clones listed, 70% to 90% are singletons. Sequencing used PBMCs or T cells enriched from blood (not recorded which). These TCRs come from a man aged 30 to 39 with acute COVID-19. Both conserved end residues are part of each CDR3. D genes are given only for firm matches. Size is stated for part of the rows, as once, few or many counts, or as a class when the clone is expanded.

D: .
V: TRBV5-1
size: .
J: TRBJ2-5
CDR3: CASRTVLQETQYF
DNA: TGCGCCAGCCGGACAGTCCTCCAAGAGACCCAGTACTTC

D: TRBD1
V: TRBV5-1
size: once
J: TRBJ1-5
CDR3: CASSLDGTGVPQPQHF
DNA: TGCGCCAGCAGCTTGGATGGGACAGGGGTCCCACAGCCCCAGCATTTT

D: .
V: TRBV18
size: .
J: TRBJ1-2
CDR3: CASSLDSYGYTF
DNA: TGTGCCAGCTCACTAGATAGCTATGGCTACACCTTC

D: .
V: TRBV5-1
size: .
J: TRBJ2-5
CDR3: CASSLGSTQETQYF
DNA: TGCGCCAGCAGCTTGGGGTCAACTCAAGAGACCCAGTACTTC

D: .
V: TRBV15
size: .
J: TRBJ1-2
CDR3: CATSTRDTYGYTF
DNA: TGTGCCACCAGCACTCGGGACACCTATGGCTACACCTTC

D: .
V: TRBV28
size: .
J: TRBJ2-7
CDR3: CASSDIHYEQYF
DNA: TGTGCCAGCAGCGACATCCACTACGAGCAGTACTTC

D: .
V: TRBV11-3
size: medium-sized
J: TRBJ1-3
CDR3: CASGRGAGGNTIYF
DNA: TGTGCCAGCGGCAGGGGAGCCGGTGGAAACACCATATATTTT

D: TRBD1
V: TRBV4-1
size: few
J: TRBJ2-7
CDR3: CASSHQGAHYEQYF
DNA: TGCGCCAGCAGCCACCAGGGGGCGCATTACGAGCAGTACTTC

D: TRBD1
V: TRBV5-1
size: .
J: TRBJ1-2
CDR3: CASSSYRPGGAYGYTF
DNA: TGCGCCAGCAGCTCCTACCGCCCAGGGGGTGCATATGGCTACACCTTC

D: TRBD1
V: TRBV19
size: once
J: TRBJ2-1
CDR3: CASSMGQGVYNEQFF
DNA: TGTGCCAGTAGTATGGGACAGGGGGTGTACAATGAGCAGTTCTTC

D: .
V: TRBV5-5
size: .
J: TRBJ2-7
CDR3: CASSVGYSYEQYF
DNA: TGTGCCAGCAGCGTGGGCTACAGCTACGAGCAGTACTTC

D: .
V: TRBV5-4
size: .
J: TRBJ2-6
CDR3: CASSLPSVYGANVLTF
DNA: TGTGCCAGCAGCTTGCCCTCGGTATATGGGGCCAACGTCCTGACTTTC

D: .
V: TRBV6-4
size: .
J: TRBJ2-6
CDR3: CASSEAAGANVLTF
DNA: TGTGCCAGCAGTGAGGCTGCTGGGGCCAACGTCCTGACTTTC

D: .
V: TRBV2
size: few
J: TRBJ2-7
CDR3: CASSVDVQGEQYF
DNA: TGTGCCAGCAGTGTGGACGTCCAGGGGGAGCAGTACTTC

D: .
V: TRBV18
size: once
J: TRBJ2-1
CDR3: CASSPKHSYNEQFF
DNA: TGTGCCAGCTCACCCAAACACTCCTACAATGAGCAGTTCTTC

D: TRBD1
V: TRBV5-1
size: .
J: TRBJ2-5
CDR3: CASSFLRTGGGETQYF
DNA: TGCGCCAGCAGCTTCCTCCGGACAGGGGGAGGAGAGACCCAGTACTTC

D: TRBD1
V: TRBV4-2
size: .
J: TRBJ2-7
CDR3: CASSQDVQGGSHEQYF
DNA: TGTGCCAGCAGCCAAGATGTACAGGGGGGAAGTCACGAGCAGTACTTC

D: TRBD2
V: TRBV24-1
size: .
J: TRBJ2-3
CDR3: CATSLGGASTDTQYF
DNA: TGTGCCACCAGCCTCGGGGGGGCTAGCACAGATACGCAGTATTTT

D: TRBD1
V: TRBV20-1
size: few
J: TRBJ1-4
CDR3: CSASFSQGVEKLFF
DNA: TGCAGTGCTAGTTTCAGTCAGGGGGTTGAAAAACTGTTTTTT

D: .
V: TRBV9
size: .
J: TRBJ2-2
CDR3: CASSVVHGSNTGELFF
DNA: TGTGCCAGCAGCGTAGTTCACGGTTCGAACACCGGGGAGCTGTTTTTT

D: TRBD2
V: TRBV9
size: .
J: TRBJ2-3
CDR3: CASSVSSGVGTDTQYF
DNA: TGTGCCAGCAGCGTATCTAGCGGGGTCGGTACAGATACGCAGTATTTT

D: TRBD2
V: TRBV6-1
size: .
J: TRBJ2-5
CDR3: CASSDGLAGGETQYF
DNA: TGTGCCAGCAGTGATGGACTAGCGGGAGGGGAGACCCAGTACTTC

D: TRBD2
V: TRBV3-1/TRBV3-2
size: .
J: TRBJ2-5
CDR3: CASSQAGRGWGQETQYF
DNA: TGTGCCAGCAGCCAAGCGGGGAGGGGTTGGGGCCAAGAGACCCAGTACTTC

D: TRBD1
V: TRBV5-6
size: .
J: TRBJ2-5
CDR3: CASSQPGQGVETLYF
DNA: TGTGCCAGCAGTCAACCGGGACAGGGTGTCGAGACCCTGTACTTC

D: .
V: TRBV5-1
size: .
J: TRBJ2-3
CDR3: CASSLELPHPTTDTQYF
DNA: TGCGCCAGCAGCTTGGAACTACCGCATCCCACCACAGATACGCAGTATTTT

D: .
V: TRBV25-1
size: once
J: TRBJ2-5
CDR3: CASSEAGRRQETQYF
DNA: TGTGCCAGCAGTGAGGCAGGGAGGCGCCAAGAGACCCAGTACTTC

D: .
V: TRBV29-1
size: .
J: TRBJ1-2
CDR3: CSVVGADYGYTF
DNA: TGCAGCGTTGTAGGGGCGGACTATGGCTACACCTTC

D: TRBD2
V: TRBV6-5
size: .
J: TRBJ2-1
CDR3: CASSPQLAGDNEQFF
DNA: TGTGCCAGCAGTCCCCAGCTAGCGGGGGACAATGAGCAGTTCTTC

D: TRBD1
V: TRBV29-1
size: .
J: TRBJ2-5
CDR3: CSTRQGKTQYF
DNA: TGCAGCACTCGACAGGGGAAGACCCAGTACTTC

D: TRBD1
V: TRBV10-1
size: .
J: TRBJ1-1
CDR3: CASSDRGRSTEAFF
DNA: TGCGCCAGCAGCGACAGGGGAAGGAGCACTGAAGCTTTCTTT

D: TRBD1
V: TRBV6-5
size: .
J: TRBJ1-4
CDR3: CARDRGNEKLFF
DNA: TGTGCCAGGGACAGGGGAAATGAAAAACTGTTTTTT

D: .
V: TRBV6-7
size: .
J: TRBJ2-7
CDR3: CASSHSYEQYF
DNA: TGTGCCAGCAGTCACTCCTACGAGCAGTACTTC

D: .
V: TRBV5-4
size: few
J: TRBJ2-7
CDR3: CASSLVGGLSYEQYF
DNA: TGTGCCAGCAGCTTGGTCGGGGGTTTATCCTACGAGCAGTACTTC

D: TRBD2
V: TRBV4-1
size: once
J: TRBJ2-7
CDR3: CASSLAGGPYEQYF
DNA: TGCGCCAGCAGCTTAGCGGGGGGGCCCTACGAGCAGTACTTC

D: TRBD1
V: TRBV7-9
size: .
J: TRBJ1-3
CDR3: CASSFWTGSPGNTIYF
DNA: TGTGCCAGCAGTTTTTGGACAGGGAGCCCTGGAAACACCATATATTTT

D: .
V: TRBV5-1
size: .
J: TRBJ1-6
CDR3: CASRAPQGNSPLHF
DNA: TGCGCCAGCAGGGCACCTCAGGGCAATTCACCCCTCCACTTT

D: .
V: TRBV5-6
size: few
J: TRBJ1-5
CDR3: CASSVPRRLRGQPQHF
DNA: TGTGCCAGCAGCGTACCCCGTCGGTTGCGGGGTCAGCCCCAGCATTTT

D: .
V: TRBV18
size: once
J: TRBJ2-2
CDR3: CASSPRMQGSGTGELFF
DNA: TGTGCCAGCTCACCACGTATGCAAGGAAGCGGCACCGGGGAGCTGTTTTTT

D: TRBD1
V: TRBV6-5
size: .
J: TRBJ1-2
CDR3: CASSWVAGQGNDGYTF
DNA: TGTGCCAGCAGTTGGGTCGCGGGACAGGGGAACGATGGCTACACCTTC

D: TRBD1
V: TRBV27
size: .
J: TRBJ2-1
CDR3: CASSFVGTANNEQFF
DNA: TGTGCCAGCAGTTTCGTCGGGACAGCCAACAATGAGCAGTTCTTC

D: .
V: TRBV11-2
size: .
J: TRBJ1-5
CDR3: CASSLDQGQPQHF
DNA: TGTGCCAGCAGCTTAGATCAGGGTCAGCCCCAGCATTTT

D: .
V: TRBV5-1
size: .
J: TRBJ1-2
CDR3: CASSLAGEGGGGGYTF
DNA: TGCGCCAGCAGCTTGGCCGGCGAGGGCGGCGGGGGTGGCTACACCTTC

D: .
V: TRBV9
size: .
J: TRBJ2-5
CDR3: CASSVSWSGKETQYF
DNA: TGTGCCAGCAGCGTAAGCTGGTCAGGGAAAGAGACCCAGTACTTC

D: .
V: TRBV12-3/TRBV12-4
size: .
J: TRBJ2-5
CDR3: CASSLSYQETQYF
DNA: TGTGCCAGCAGTTTATCTTATCAAGAGACCCAGTACTTC

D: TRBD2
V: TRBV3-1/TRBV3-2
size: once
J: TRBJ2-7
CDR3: CASSPTGGNDEQYF
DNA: TGTGCCAGCAGCCCAACCGGGGGGAACGACGAGCAGTACTTC

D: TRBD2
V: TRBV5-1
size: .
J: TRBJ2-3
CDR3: CASSRTSGGTDTQYF
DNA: TGCGCCAGCAGCCGGACTAGCGGGGGCACAGATACGCAGTATTTT

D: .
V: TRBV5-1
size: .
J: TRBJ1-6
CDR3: CASSFSGPAEAYNSPLHF
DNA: TGCGCCAGCAGCTTTAGCGGACCGGCCGAGGCTTATAATTCACCCCTCCACTTT